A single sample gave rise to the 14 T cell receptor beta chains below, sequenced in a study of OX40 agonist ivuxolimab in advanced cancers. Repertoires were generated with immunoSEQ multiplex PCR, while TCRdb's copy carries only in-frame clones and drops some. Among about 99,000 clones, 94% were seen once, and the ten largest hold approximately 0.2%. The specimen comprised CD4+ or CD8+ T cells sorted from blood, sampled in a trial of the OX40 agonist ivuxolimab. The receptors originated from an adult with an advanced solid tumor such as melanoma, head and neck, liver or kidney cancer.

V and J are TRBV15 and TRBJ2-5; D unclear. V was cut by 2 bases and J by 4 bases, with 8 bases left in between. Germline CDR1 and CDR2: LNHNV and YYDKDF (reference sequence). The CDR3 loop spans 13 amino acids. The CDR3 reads CATSRSAGETQYF. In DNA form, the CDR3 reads TGTGCCACCAGCAGATCGGCCGGAGAGACCCAGTACTTC.

CDR3 nucleotides: TGTGCCAGCAGCCAGGACACCTACGAGCAGTACTTC. Encoded protein: CASSQDTYEQYF. V gene TRBV5-3 combines with J gene TRBJ2-7, with a tentative D call TRBD1 (5 bases). TRBV5-3 is designated an ORF whose function remains uncertain. With 8 bases removed from V and 2 bases from J, the gap between germline ends came to 11 bases. The CDR3 runs to 12 residues.

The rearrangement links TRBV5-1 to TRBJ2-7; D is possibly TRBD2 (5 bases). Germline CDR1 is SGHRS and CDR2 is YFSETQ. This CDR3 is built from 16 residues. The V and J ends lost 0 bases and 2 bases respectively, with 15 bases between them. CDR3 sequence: CASSLAGGSKTYEQYF. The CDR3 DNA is TGCGCCAGCAGCTTGGCAGGAGGATCGAAGACCTACGAGCAGTACTTC.

The DNA of the CDR3 is TGTGCCAGCAGCCTCCGGAGGGCTAATGAAAAACTGTTTTTT. As protein: CASSLRRANEKLFF. The V gene is TRBV2, the J gene TRBJ1-4, with D uncertain. The CDR3 runs to 14 residues. Germline CDR1 reads SNHLY; CDR2 reads FYNNEI. V was cut by 6 bases and J by 3 bases, with 11 bases left in between.

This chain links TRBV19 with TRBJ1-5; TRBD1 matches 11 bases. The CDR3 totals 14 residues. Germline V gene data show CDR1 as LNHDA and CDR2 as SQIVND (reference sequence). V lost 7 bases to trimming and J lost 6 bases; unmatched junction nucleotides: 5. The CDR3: CASTAGQGVQPQHF. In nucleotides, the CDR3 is TGTGCCAGTACCGCGGGACAGGGGGTTCAGCCCCAGCATTTT.

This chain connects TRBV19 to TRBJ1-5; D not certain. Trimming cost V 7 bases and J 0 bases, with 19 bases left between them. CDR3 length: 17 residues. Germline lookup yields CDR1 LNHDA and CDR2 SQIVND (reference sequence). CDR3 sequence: CASTNKGKGYSNQPQHF. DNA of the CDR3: TGTGCCAGTACAAATAAGGGAAAAGGGTATAGCAATCAGCCCCAGCATTTT.

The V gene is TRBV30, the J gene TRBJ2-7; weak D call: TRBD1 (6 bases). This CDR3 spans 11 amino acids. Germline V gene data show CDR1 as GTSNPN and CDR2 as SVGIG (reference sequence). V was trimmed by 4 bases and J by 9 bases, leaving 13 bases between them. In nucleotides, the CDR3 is TGTGCCTGGACCCTCGACAGGACGCAGTACTTC. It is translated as CAWTLDRTQYF.

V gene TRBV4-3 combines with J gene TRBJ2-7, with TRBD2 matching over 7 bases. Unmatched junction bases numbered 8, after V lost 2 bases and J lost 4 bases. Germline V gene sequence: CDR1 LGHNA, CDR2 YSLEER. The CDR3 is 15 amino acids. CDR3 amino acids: CASSQMASGAYEQYF. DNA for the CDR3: TGCGCCAGCAGCCAAATGGCTAGCGGAGCTTACGAGCAGTACTTC.

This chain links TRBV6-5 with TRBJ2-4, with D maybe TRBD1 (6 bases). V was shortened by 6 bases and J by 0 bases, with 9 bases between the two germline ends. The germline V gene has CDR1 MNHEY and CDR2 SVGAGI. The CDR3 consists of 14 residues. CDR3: CASRGHVAKNIQYF. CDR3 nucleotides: TGTGCCAGCAGGGGACACGTAGCCAAAAACATTCAGTACTTC.

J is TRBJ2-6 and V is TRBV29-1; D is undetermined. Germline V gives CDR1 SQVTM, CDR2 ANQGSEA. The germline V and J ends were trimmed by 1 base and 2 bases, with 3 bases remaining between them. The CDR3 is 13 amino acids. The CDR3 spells CSVEVTGANVLTF. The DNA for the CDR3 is TGCAGCGTTGAAGTTACTGGGGCCAACGTCCTGACTTTC.

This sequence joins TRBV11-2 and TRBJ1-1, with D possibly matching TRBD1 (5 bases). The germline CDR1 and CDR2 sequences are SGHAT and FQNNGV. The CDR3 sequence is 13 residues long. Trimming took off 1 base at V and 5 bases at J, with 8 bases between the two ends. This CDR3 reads CASSLGTTTEAFF. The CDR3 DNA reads TGTGCCAGCAGCTTAGGGACAACTACTGAAGCTTTCTTT.

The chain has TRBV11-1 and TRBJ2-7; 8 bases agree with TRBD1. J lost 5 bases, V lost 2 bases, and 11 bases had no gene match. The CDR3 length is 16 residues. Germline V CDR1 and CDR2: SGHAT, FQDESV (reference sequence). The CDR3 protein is CASSLHPRTGRNEQYF. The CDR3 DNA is TGTGCCAGCAGCTTACATCCACGGACAGGGCGAAACGAGCAGTACTTC.

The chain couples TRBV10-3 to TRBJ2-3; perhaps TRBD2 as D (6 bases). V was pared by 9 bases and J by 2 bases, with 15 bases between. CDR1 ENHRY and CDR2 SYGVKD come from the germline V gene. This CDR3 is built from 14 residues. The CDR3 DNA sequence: TGTGCCATACTAAGCGGGCGACCCACAGATACGCAGTATTTT. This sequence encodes CAILSGRPTDTQYF.

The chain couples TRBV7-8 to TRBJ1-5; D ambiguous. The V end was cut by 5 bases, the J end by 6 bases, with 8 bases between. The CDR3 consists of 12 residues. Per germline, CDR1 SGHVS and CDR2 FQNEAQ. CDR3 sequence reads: CASSLYSQPQHF. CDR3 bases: TGTGCCAGCAGCCTCTACAGTCAGCCCCAGCATTTT.